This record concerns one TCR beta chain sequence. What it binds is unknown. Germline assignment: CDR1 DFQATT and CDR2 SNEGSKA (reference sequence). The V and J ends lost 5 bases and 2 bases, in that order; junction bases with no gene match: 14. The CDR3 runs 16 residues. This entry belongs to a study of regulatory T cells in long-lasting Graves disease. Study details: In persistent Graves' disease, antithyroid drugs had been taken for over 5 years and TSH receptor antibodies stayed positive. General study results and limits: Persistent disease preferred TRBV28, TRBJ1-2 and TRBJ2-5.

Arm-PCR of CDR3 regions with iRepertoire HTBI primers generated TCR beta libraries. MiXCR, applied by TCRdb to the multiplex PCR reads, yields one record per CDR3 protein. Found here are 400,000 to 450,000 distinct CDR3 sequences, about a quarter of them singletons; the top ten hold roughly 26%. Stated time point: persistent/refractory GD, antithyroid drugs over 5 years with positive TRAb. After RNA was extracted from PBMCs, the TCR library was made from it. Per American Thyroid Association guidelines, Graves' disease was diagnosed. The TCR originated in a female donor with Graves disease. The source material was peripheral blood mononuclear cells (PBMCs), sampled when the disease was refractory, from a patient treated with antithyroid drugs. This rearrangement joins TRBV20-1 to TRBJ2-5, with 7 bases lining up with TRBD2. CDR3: CSAPAPDGLVQETQYF. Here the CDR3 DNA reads TGCAGTGCTCCCGCACCCGACGGACTAGTACAAGAGACCCAGTACTTC.